This TCR beta chain was recovered during a study of blood T cell repertoires in COVID-19. TCRdb's table, derived via immunoSEQ multiplex PCR, lists solely in-frame clones and lacks some. The table has over 70,000 clones, 60% to 85% seen once; the top ten hold 9.8%. The CDR3 is 14 residues long. V was shortened by 5 bases and J by 1 base, with 11 bases between the two germline ends. Germline CDR1 reads MNHEY; CDR2 reads SMNVEV (reference sequence). The chain employs TRBV27 and TRBJ2-5; possibly TRBD1 for D (6 bases). Material for sequencing was peripheral blood. The receptor comes from a woman of 80 years or more with acute or convalescent COVID-19. The CDR3 coding sequence is TGTGCCAGCAGTCTAAACAGGGCCCAAGAGACCCAGTACTTC. As protein: CASSLNRAQETQYF.